These 24 T cell receptor beta chains were all obtained from the same sample, sequenced in a study of identifying expanded T cells in peripheral blood. Clones were read by immunoSEQ multiplex PCR, and TCRdb kept only the in-frame ones, dropping some. The profile shows roughly 130,000 clones, 75% to 90% of them singletons. Specimen: blood. The source is a person aged 18 to 75 in good health.

This chain uses TRBV7-9 with TRBJ2-3; 7 bases align to TRBD1. The germline V gene has CDR1 SEHNR and CDR2 FQNEAQ (reference sequence). V was pared by 6 bases and J by 6 bases, with 6 bases of the junction left unmatched. The CDR3 runs to 13 residues. This CDR3 reads CASRWTGSDTQYF. DNA of the CDR3: TGTGCCAGCAGGTGGACAGGTTCGGATACGCAGTATTTT.

This clone has a single count. The CDR3 DNA follows: TGTGCCAGCAGTTTGCCCCAAGGAGGGAGATGGAGCGAGCAGTACTTC. Its translation is CASSLPQGGRWSEQYF. The chain uses TRBV28 and TRBJ2-7, with a weak D call TRBD2 (6 bases). This CDR3 is built from 16 residues. CDR1 and CDR2 from the germline V gene are MDHEN and SYDVKM. V lost 3 bases to trimming and J lost 6 bases, with 21 bases between them.

Of note for this clone: Other DNA sequences in this sample translate to the same CDR3. This chain connects TRBV7-3 to TRBJ2-1, with TRBD2 matching over 12 bases. Germline CDR1 reads SGHTA; CDR2 reads FQGTGA. The CDR3 has 15 residues. Trimming cost V 5 bases and J 5 bases; bases outside gene matches: 4. The CDR3 region is CASSPGLAGNNEQFF. The CDR3 region has the DNA TGTGCCAGCAGCCCAGGACTAGCGGGAAACAATGAGCAGTTCTTC.

The chain couples TRBV29-1 to TRBJ2-6, with D tentatively TRBD1 (6 bases). The CDR3 totals 15 residues. Per the germline V gene, CDR1 is SQVTM and CDR2 is ANQGSEA. V gave up 7 bases and J gave up 0 bases, with 13 bases separating them. Here the CDR3 reads CSAEQGNSGANVLTF. CDR3 DNA sequence: TGCAGCGCCGAACAGGGAAACTCTGGGGCCAACGTCCTGACTTTC.

The chain links TRBV20-1 to TRBJ2-1; D is unresolved. V lost 3 bases, J lost 9 bases, and 9 bases lay in between. The CDR3 contains 11 residues. Germline V gives CDR1 DFQATT, CDR2 SNEGSKA (reference sequence). In nucleotides, the CDR3 is TGCAGTGCTAGCGATATACTTGAGCAGTTCTTC. Its protein is CSASDILEQFF.

The V gene is TRBV5-1, the J gene TRBJ2-3; 10 bases map to TRBD1. V gave up 0 bases and J gave up 2 bases; unmatched junction bases: 3. This CDR3 is built from 16 residues. The germline gives CDR1 SGHRS, CDR2 YFSETQ. CDR3 loop: CASSLGDRGSTDTQYF. CDR3 nucleotide sequence: TGCGCCAGCAGCTTGGGGGACAGGGGATCCACAGATACGCAGTATTTT. Full variable domain (rest looked up from reference TRBV5-1 and TRBJ2-3): KAGVTQTPRYLIKTRGQQVTLSCSPISGHRSVSWYQQTPGQGLQFLFEYFSETQRNKGNFPGRFSGRQFSNSRSEMNVSTLELGDSALYLCASSLGDRGSTDTQYFGPGTRLTVL.

The chain uses TRBV5-1 and TRBJ2-1; D may be TRBD2 (6 bases). The germline V gene encodes CDR1 SGHRS and CDR2 YFSETQ. The V and J ends lost 6 bases and 10 bases respectively, with 14 bases between them. The CDR3 has 12 amino acids. CDR3 residues: CASNVAGSEQFF. In DNA form, the CDR3 reads TGCGCCAGCAACGTCGCGGGGAGCGAGCAGTTCTTC.

This CDR3 reads CASSFPGKVDTGELFF. CDR3 DNA sequence: TGTGCCAGCAGCTTCCCAGGGAAGGTAGACACCGGGGAGCTGTTTTTT. The chain has TRBV7-3 and TRBJ2-2; D possibly corresponds to TRBD1 (5 bases). Between the trimmed V and J ends, which lost 3 bases and 3 bases, there was a span of 14 bases. CDR3 length: 16 amino acids. The germline gives CDR1 SGHTA, CDR2 FQGTGA.

This chain links TRBV4-2 with TRBJ1-6, with 7 bases fitting TRBD1. V lost 2 bases and J lost 0; bases outside the gene matches: 10. The germline V gene has CDR1 LGHNA and CDR2 YNFKEQ. This CDR3 spans 19 amino acids. Here the CDR3 reads CASSQKADPGGSYNSPLHF. CDR3 DNA sequence: TGTGCCAGCAGCCAAAAGGCGGATCCAGGGGGCTCCTATAATTCACCCCTCCACTTT.

J is TRBJ2-2 and V is TRBV6-5; no clear D gene. The CDR3 spans 14 residues. V gave up 4 bases and J gave up 4 bases, with 10 bases separating them. Germline V gene lookup returns CDR1 MNHEY and CDR2 SVGAGI. CDR3 in amino acids: CASSSEYSTGELFF. In nucleotides, the CDR3 is TGTGCCAGCAGTTCCGAATACTCCACCGGGGAGCTGTTTTTT.

The V gene is TRBV28, the J gene TRBJ1-5; 10 bases are a match to TRBD1. Germline V CDR1 and CDR2: MDHEN, SYDVKM. This CDR3 has 13 amino acids. Unmatched junction bases numbered 9, after V lost 9 bases and J lost 10 bases. The CDR3 loop is CASKEDRGDPQHF. The CDR3 coding sequence is TGTGCCAGTAAGGAGGACAGGGGGGATCCCCAGCATTTT.

The V gene is TRBV9, the J gene TRBJ2-1; 11 nucleotides agree with TRBD2. The germline CDR1 and CDR2 sequences are SGDLS and YYNGEE. This CDR3 has 17 residues. Unmatched junction bases numbered 8, after V lost 3 bases and J lost 3 bases. Written as DNA, the CDR3 is TGTGCCAGCAGCGGGGGGTTAGCGGGAGGGATCTACAATGAGCAGTTCTTC. This encodes CASSGGLAGGIYNEQFF. Full variable domain (outside the CDR3, taken from reference TRBV9 and TRBJ2-1): DSGVTQTPKHLITATGQRVTLRCSPRSGDLSVYWYQQSLDQGLQFLIQYYNGEERAKGNILERFSAQQFPDLHSELNLSSLELGDSALYFCASSGGLAGGIYNEQFFGPGTRLTVL.

The chain uses TRBV6-5 and TRBJ2-1; D might be TRBD1 or TRBD2, each matching 5 bases. The length of the CDR3 is 16 residues. In germline, CDR1 is MNHEY, CDR2 SVGAGI. V was trimmed by 4 bases and J by 3 bases, leaving 16 bases between them. CDR3 sequence (DNA): TGTGCCAGCAGTTCCCATGGGGGTTCTCTCTACAATGAGCAGTTCTTC. It is translated as CASSSHGGSLYNEQFF.

This rearrangement joins TRBV7-2 to TRBJ2-5; tentatively, D is TRBD1 (6 bases). The CDR3 has 16 amino acids. V was clipped by 5 bases and J by 5 bases, with 21 bases between them. The germline V gene encodes CDR1 SGHTA and CDR2 FQGNSA. CDR3: CASSPRTVGYEETQYF. For the CDR3, the DNA is TGTGCCAGCAGCCCCCGGACAGTGGGGTATGAGGAGACCCAGTACTTC.

V and J are TRBV5-1 and TRBJ2-1; 8 bases agree with TRBD2. V trimming: 4 bases; J trimming: 8 bases; junction bases outside the gene matches: 11. The CDR3 is 15 residues long. Germline V gene sequence: CDR1 SGHRS, CDR2 YFSETQ. CDR3 sequence reads: CASSLSGTRLYEQFF. The DNA of the CDR3 is TGCGCCAGCAGCCTTTCCGGGACTAGACTCTATGAGCAGTTCTTC.

The CDR3 region is CASSYYPGLAGRGEQFF. CDR3 in DNA: TGTGCCAGCAGCTATTACCCGGGACTAGCGGGACGAGGTGAGCAGTTCTTC. The rearrangement joins TRBV9 to TRBJ2-1, with 13 bases lining up with TRBD2. The CDR3 has 17 amino acids. Losses at the gene ends were 4 bases for V and 9 bases for J; bases not matched to a gene: 13. CDR1 is SGDLS and CDR2 is YYNGEE in the germline V gene.

The V gene is TRBV2, the J gene TRBJ1-5; D remains unclear. V lost 6 bases and J lost 0, with 15 bases in between. Germline V gives CDR1 SNHLY, CDR2 FYNNEI. This CDR3 contains 16 residues. The CDR3 nucleotides read TGTGCCAGCAGCCCCTCCCTGCGGCCTAGCAATCAGCCCCAGCATTTT. Its protein is CASSPSLRPSNQPQHF.

The chain has TRBV5-4 and TRBJ2-7; 8 bases are shared with TRBD1. The CDR3 is 14 amino acids. The junction had 5 bases not matched to a gene; V was cut back by 4 bases and J by 2 bases. CDR1 is SGHNT and CDR2 is YYREEE in the germline V gene (reference sequence). CDR3 bases: TGTGCCAGCAGCCCGGGACAGGCTACCTACGAGCAGTACTTC. It translates to CASSPGQATYEQYF.

The chain is built from TRBV6-6 and TRBJ1-1, with D possibly TRBD1 on 5 matching bases. The CDR3 is 15 amino acids. V shed 8 bases and J shed 1 base, with 17 bases lying between them. Germline V gene data show CDR1 as MNHNY and CDR2 as SVGAGI (reference sequence). This chain's CDR3 is CASGAGIMTNTEAFF. CDR3 sequence (DNA): TGTGCCAGCGGGGCCGGGATAATGACGAACACTGAAGCTTTCTTT.

The CDR3 DNA reads TGTGCCTGGAATTATCGGGCAGAGGGGGTGAGTGGCTACACCTTC. Its translation is CAWNYRAEGVSGYTF. The chain combines TRBV30 with TRBJ1-2; D possibly corresponds to TRBD1 (6 bases). V was clipped by 4 bases and J by 7 bases, with 22 bases between them. Germline values: CDR1 GTSNPN, CDR2 SVGIG (reference sequence). This CDR3 has 15 residues.

The chain combines TRBV28 with TRBJ2-3; D unclear. Between the trimmed V and J ends, which lost 6 bases and 1 base, there was a span of 17 bases. The length of the CDR3 is 16 residues. Germline CDR1 is MDHEN and CDR2 is SYDVKM. The CDR3 loop is CASSLSRVPGTDTQYF. The CDR3 DNA is TGTGCCAGCAGCTTGAGCCGTGTCCCTGGCACAGATACGCAGTATTTT.

The chain combines TRBV7-3 with TRBJ1-1; D is unresolved. Germline V CDR1 and CDR2: SGHTA, FQGTGA. The germline V and J ends were trimmed by 5 bases and 3 bases, with 10 bases remaining between them. This CDR3 has 13 residues. CDR3 nucleotide sequence: TGTGCCAGCAGCCCGCGGAAGGACACTGAAGCTTTCTTT. This translates into CASSPRKDTEAFF.

The chain is built from TRBV11-1 and TRBJ2-7; possibly TRBD1 for D (5 bases). Germline CDR1 and CDR2: SGHAT and FQDESV (reference sequence). There are 13 residues in the CDR3. The V gene lost 5 bases and the J gene lost 5 bases, with 13 bases spanning the gap. The CDR3 here is CASSPGRAHEQYF. In nucleotides, the CDR3 is TGTGCCAGCAGCCCGGGCAGGGCCCACGAGCAGTACTTC.

V and J are TRBV5-8 and TRBJ2-7, with D maybe TRBD2 (5 bases). Trimming left V 5 bases short and J 4 bases short, with 28 bases between. Germline CDR1 SGHTS, CDR2 YDEGEE. The CDR3 consists of 18 residues. CDR3 bases: TGTGCCAGCAGTTCCTCGACGGACTCCCGCGCCCAGTGGTACGAGCAGTACTTC. It yields the protein CASSSSTDSRAQWYEQYF.